The entry below describes one T cell receptor beta chain. The use of a sample-barcoded 5' primer and a J-beta primer mix characterized a second PCR of 7 to 11 cycles. Via MiXCR, TCRdb re-called the 5' RACE reads, giving one row per CDR3 protein. The top ten hold over 15% of the sample, which has over a million distinct CDR3 sequences, around 43% seen once. The data stem from a study of blood T cells in healthy people across ages. The CDR3 is 13 residues long. Germline V gives CDR1 DFQATT, CDR2 SNEGSKA (reference sequence). Trimming shortened V by 6 bases and J by 4 bases, and 12 bases separated the two germline ends.

The source is a woman between 55 and 75 years old in good health. What was sequenced was blood. The rearrangement links TRBV20-1 to TRBJ2-2; D gene uncertain. Here the CDR3 DNA reads TGCAGTGCACCGGCTGGATTCACCGGGGAGCTGTTTTTT. Encoded protein: CSAPAGFTGELFF.